These T cell receptor beta chains were read from a single sample in a study of shared clonotypes between healthy human individuals. Profiling relied on immunoSEQ multiplex PCR, and the TCRdb table lists in-frame clones only, not all of them. Among around 1.9 million clones listed, 93% were seen once. The specimen sequenced was naive CD8+ T cells from PBMCs. The receptors originated from a man aged 18 to 35 in good health. Some clones in this sample may be carry-over from other donors' samples. CDR3s include the opening cysteine and the closing phenylalanine or tryptophan. D genes are given only for firm matches. Size values are once, few and many counts, or a class for expanded clones, and some rows have none.

TRBV29-1	NA	TRBJ2-3	TRBD2	TGCAGCGTTGAAGGTTTGCGACTAGCGGGAGCAGATACGCAGTATTTT	CSVEGLRLAGADTQYF
TRBV5-1	NA	TRBJ2-7	NA	TGCGCCAGCAGCTTGGCCGGGGATACCTACGAGCAGTACTTC	CASSLAGDTYEQYF
TRBV29-1	NA	TRBJ2-4	TRBD2	TGCAGCGTTAACGGCGGGAGTCAGTACATTCAGTACTTC	CSVNGGSQYIQYF
TRBV9	once	TRBJ1-2	NA	TGTGCCAGCAGCGTAGGTGGCAGTGTCAGCTATGGCTACACCTTC	CASSVGGSVSYGYTF
TRBV7-9	NA	TRBJ2-2	NA	TGTGCCAGCAGCCGACCCCGGGGAAAGGCCGGGGAGCTGTTTTTT	CASSRPRGKAGELFF
TRBV7-9	NA	TRBJ2-7	NA	TGTGCCAGCAGCCCTACGGGACACACCTACGAGCAGTACTTC	CASSPTGHTYEQYF
TRBV27	NA	TRBJ1-2	TRBD1	TGTGCCAGCAGTTTATCTGCGGACAGGGGGCGAAAATACTATGGCTACACCTTC	CASSLSADRGRKYYGYTF
TRBV5-1	NA	TRBJ2-5	TRBD2	TGCGCCAGCAGCTTTGCGCCTAGCGGGAGGGAAGTCCGGGAGACCCAGTACTTC	CASSFAPSGREVRETQYF
TRBV19	NA	TRBJ2-7	TRBD2	TGTGCCAGTAGTATTGCCGGGACTACAAGCTACGAGCAGTACTTC	CASSIAGTTSYEQYF
TRBV7-9	NA	TRBJ2-1	TRBD2	TGTGCCAGCAGCTTCTCACTAGCGGGAGAGAGGGGGGACGGTGAGGAGCAGTTCTTC	CASSFSLAGERGDGEEQFF
TRBV7-9	NA	TRBJ1-2	TRBD1	TGTGCCAGCAGCTTTTACCGGGACAGGGATGAAGAAAAATATGGCTACACCTTC	CASSFYRDRDEEKYGYTF
TRBV6-1	NA	TRBJ1-2	NA	TGTGCCAGCACCATGACTGGAGGGATGGGGAGCTACACCTTC	CASTMTGGMGSYTF
TRBV29-1	NA	TRBJ1-2	TRBD1	TGCAGCGTTGGCCCCGGGACAGGGAACTATGGCTACACCTTC	CSVGPGTGNYGYTF
TRBV6-1	NA	TRBJ1-5	NA	TGTGCCAGCAGTCAGGACAAACCCCTGGGGAAGCCCCAGCATTTT	CASSQDKPLGKPQHF
TRBV30	few	TRBJ1-1	NA	TGTGCCTGGAGTGTGGGTACTGAAGCTTTCTTT	CAWSVGTEAFF
TRBV11-2	once	TRBJ2-7	NA	TGTGCCAGCAGCTTATATACCGCCTACGAGCAGTACTTC	CASSLYTAYEQYF
TRBV9	NA	TRBJ2-1	NA	TGTGCCAGCAGCGTCCATCTAGGTGAGCAGTTCTTC	CASSVHLGEQFF
TRBV21-1	NA	TRBJ1-5	NA	TGTGCCAGCAGCAGGCGGACACGTATTAGCAATCAGCCCCAGCATTTT	CASSRRTRISNQPQHF
TRBV19	NA	TRBJ1-5	NA	TGTGCCAGTGGAGAGGGGCAGCCCCAGCATTTT	CASGEGQPQHF
TRBV29-1	NA	TRBJ1-2	NA	TGCAGCGCCGGACAGCGAGAAGACTATGGCTACACCTTC	CSAGQREDYGYTF
TRBV27	once	TRBJ2-1	TRBD2	TGTGCCAGCAGACAAAGCGGGAGGGACAATGAGCAGTTCTTC	CASRQSGRDNEQFF
TRBV19	few	TRBJ2-1	TRBD2	TGTGCCAGTACTAGCGGGAGTAACTCCTACAATGAGCAGTTCTTC	CASTSGSNSYNEQFF
TRBV19	NA	TRBJ2-7	NA	TGTGCCAGTAGTATTTTAACCGGACCCTACGAGCAGTACTTC	CASSILTGPYEQYF
TRBV27	NA	TRBJ2-1	TRBD2	TGTGCCAGCAGTTTTGGGACTAGCGGAGAGCAGTTCTTC	CASSFGTSGEQFF
TRBV4-1	NA	TRBJ2-5	TRBD2	TGCGCCAGCAGCCATCTTGGGACTAGCGGACAAGAGACCCAGTACTTC	CASSHLGTSGQETQYF
TRBV28	NA	TRBJ2-6	TRBD1	TGTGCCAGCAGTCCTGGACAGGGGTTGGCCAACGTCCTGACTTTC	CASSPGQGLANVLTF
TRBV11-3	NA	TRBJ1-5	NA	TGTGCCAGCAGCTTACCGGGGGCTTTAGGCAATCAGCCCCAGCATTTT	CASSLPGALGNQPQHF
TRBV5-6	NA	TRBJ2-1	TRBD1	TGTGCCAGCAGCCCCGGGACAGGGTGGAATGAGCAGTTCTTC	CASSPGTGWNEQFF
TRBV2	NA	TRBJ1-2	TRBD1	TGTGCCAGCAGCGACGGGACAGCTTCTGGCTACACCTTC	CASSDGTASGYTF
TRBV7-9	NA	TRBJ1-2	NA	TGTGCCAGCAGCCTAGCAGCAAACTATGGCTACACCTTC	CASSLAANYGYTF
TRBV27	once	TRBJ2-1	NA	TGTGCCAGCAGTTTATCGGCAGGTAGTTTTCATCATGAGCAGTTCTTC	CASSLSAGSFHHEQFF
TRBV5-4	NA	TRBJ2-3	NA	TGTGCCAGCAGCTTGGCGGTAGGGTCCACAGATACGCAGTATTTT	CASSLAVGSTDTQYF
TRBV27	NA	TRBJ2-1	NA	TGTGCCAGCAGTTTTCAGGGGCAGAACAATGAGCAGTTCTTC	CASSFQGQNNEQFF
TRBV10-3	NA	TRBJ2-1	NA	TGTGCCATCAGTGAGCCCGACGGAGTGGGTCTGGGGCAGCAGTTCTTC	CAISEPDGVGLGQQFF
TRBV27	NA	TRBJ1-2	TRBD1	TGTGCCAGCAGCCCTCGGGGACAGGGTAACTATGGCTACACCTTC	CASSPRGQGNYGYTF
TRBV9	NA	TRBJ1-4	NA	TGTGCCAGCAGCGTAGGCGGTTCAACTAATGAAAAACTGTTTTTT	CASSVGGSTNEKLFF
TRBV29-1	NA	TRBJ2-5	TRBD1	TGCAGCGTTGAAGATCTTCGGGGGACAGGGGGCTTCCAAGAGACCCAGTACTTC	CSVEDLRGTGGFQETQYF
TRBV6-4	NA	TRBJ2-3	NA	TGTGCCAGCGGACTAACGGGTCAAGGGGGAGATACGCAGTATTTT	CASGLTGQGGDTQYF
TRBV4-3	NA	TRBJ2-3	NA	TGCGCCAGCAGCCAAGATGAGGTTCAAGATACGCAGTATTTT	CASSQDEVQDTQYF
TRBV15	NA	TRBJ2-7	NA	TGTGCCACCAGCAGCGAAATTGGGACTTCTTACGAGCAGTACTTC	CATSSEIGTSYEQYF
TRBV7-9	once	TRBJ2-5	NA	TGTGCCAGCAGCTTAGCTCCAGGCCGGGAGACCCAGTACTTC	CASSLAPGRETQYF
TRBV7-9	NA	TRBJ2-7	NA	TGTGCCAGCAGCTTTCGTTCCTCCACCTACGAGCAGTACTTC	CASSFRSSTYEQYF
TRBV5-1	NA	TRBJ2-5	TRBD2	TGCGCCAGCAGCTTTAAGCGGGAGAAACAAGAGACCCAGTACTTC	CASSFKREKQETQYF
TRBV30	NA	TRBJ2-2	NA	TGTGCCTGGAGAATTTCGAGCTCGGGGGAGCTGTTTTTT	CAWRISSSGELFF
TRBV27	many	TRBJ2-2	NA	TGTGCCAGCAGTTTATCGAACACCGGGGAGCTGTTTTTT	CASSLSNTGELFF
TRBV21-1	NA	TRBJ1-1	NA	TGTGCCAGCAGCAAAGGAGTGGACAGCGTCAACACTGAAGCTTTCTTT	CASSKGVDSVNTEAFF
TRBV7-6	NA	TRBJ2-7	TRBD2	TGTGCCAGCAGCCCAAAAGCCCTTAGCGGGAGTTTCCACGAGCAGTACTTC	CASSPKALSGSFHEQYF
TRBV11-2	NA	TRBJ2-7	TRBD2	TGTGCCAGCAGCTTAGGACTAGCGGGCGACCCGGGCCGCGAGCAGTACTTC	CASSLGLAGDPGREQYF
TRBV19	NA	TRBJ1-1	NA	TGTGCCAGTAGCCCGCTACGGGGGCTCGAGAGGCCCGACACTGAAGCTTTCTTT	CASSPLRGLERPDTEAFF
TRBV25-1	NA	TRBJ1-1	NA	TGTGCCAGCACCCCAACGAGCTACAGATCAGACACTGAAGCTTTCTTT	CASTPTSYRSDTEAFF
TRBV19	NA	TRBJ2-5	TRBD1	TGTGCCACCGCAGGGGGAGAGACCCAGTACTTC	CATAGGETQYF
TRBV6-1	NA	TRBJ1-2	TRBD1	TGTGCCAGCATAGCAAGCAGGGACAGGAACTATGGCTACACCTTC	CASIASRDRNYGYTF
TRBV7-9	NA	TRBJ2-7	NA	TGTGCCAGCAGCCGAAACCGGGGAAACTACGAGCAGTACTTC	CASSRNRGNYEQYF
TRBV7-7	NA	TRBJ2-1	NA	TGTGCCAGCAGCCTCAGGGGCCTAGGGGGGAACAATGAGCAGTTCTTC	CASSLRGLGGNNEQFF
TRBV4-1	once	TRBJ1-5	NA	TGCGCCAGCAGCCAAGGGGGGGGAGGCAATCAGCCCCAGCATTTT	CASSQGGGGNQPQHF
TRBV7-9	NA	TRBJ1-5	NA	TGTGCCAGCAGCTTGGGGATTAGCAATCAGCCCCAGCATTTT	CASSLGISNQPQHF